These 3 T cell receptor beta chains came from one sample sequenced in a study of breast tumors, draining lymph nodes, adjacent tissues. TCRdb passed the multiplex PCR reads through MiXCR, listing each CDR3 protein once. The sample contains just under 65,000 distinct CDR3 sequences, approximately 54% of which appear only once. The sample consisted of breast tumor tissue. These receptors originate from a female donor with breast cancer. Some clones in this sample may be carry-over from other donors' samples.

This clonotype was seen at least ten times. V and J are TRBV2 and TRBJ2-3, with a tentative D call TRBD2 (7 bases). V dropped 3 bases and J dropped 2 bases, with 18 bases sitting between them. Germline V lookup: CDR1 SNHLY, CDR2 FYNNEI. The CDR3 has 17 amino acids. The CDR3 DNA reads TGTGCCAGCAGTGATAGTGTAGGGGGGGGACCCACAGATACGCAGTATTTT. It codes for CASSDSVGGGPTDTQYF.

Concerning this clonotype: Since a much larger clone is just one base distant, this may be a read error. The rearrangement joins TRBV7-2 to TRBJ1-2; D may be TRBD1 (6 bases). Germline loops: CDR1 SGHTA, CDR2 FQGNSA. The CDR3 length is 15 residues. This chain's CDR3 is CASSAQDRWKYGYPF. The CDR3, as DNA: TGTGCCAGCAGCGCCCAGGACAGATGGAAATATGGCTACCCCTTC.

In its sample, this clonotype was seen once. The chain joins TRBV3-1 to TRBJ2-5, with 12 bases that match TRBD2. The germline V gene has CDR1 LGHDT and CDR2 YNNKEL (reference sequence). The CDR3 has 14 amino acids. Trimming removed 8 bases from V and 7 bases from J; junction bases left unmatched: 8. CDR3 protein: CASCLPSGRGTQYF. The CDR3 DNA reads as TGTGCCAGCTGCCTTCCTAGCGGGAGGGGGACCCAGTACTTC.